One sample yielded the 9 T cell receptor beta chains listed below, sequenced in a study of OX40 agonist ivuxolimab in advanced cancers. The method was immunoSEQ multiplex PCR; TCRdb's version includes in-frame clones alone and lacks a portion of them. The sample has roughly 100,000 clones; 85% to 95% are singletons. Sequenced here: CD4+ or CD8+ T cells sorted from blood, sampled in a trial of the OX40 agonist ivuxolimab. These receptors were taken from an adult with an advanced solid tumor such as melanoma, head and neck, liver or kidney cancer.

The chain employs TRBV7-6 and TRBJ1-1, with TRBD1 matching over 7 bases. V lost 2 bases to trimming and J lost 4 bases; unmatched junction nucleotides: 10. CDR3 size: 16 residues. CDR1 and CDR2 (germline): SGHVS, FNYEAQ. In DNA form, the CDR3 reads TGTGCCAGCAGCTTAAATCTAAGGGGGCGAGGCACTGAAGCTTTCTTT. Translated, it gives CASSLNLRGRGTEAFF.

This chain joins TRBV7-3 and TRBJ2-1; D possibly matches TRBD1 or TRBD2 (5 bases each). The CDR3 consists of 16 residues. Trimming pared 5 bases from V and 9 bases from J, leaving 23 bases between. In germline, CDR1 is SGHTA, CDR2 FQGTGA. CDR3 DNA: TGTGCCAGCAGCCCCCGGGACCCTATCGGGTGGCGTGAGCAGTTCTTC. It codes for CASSPRDPIGWREQFF.

The V gene is TRBV6-5, the J gene TRBJ1-2; D unclear. Trimming left V 4 bases short and J 8 bases short, with 14 bases between. CDR1 is MNHEY and CDR2 is SVGAGI in the germline V gene. This CDR3 region has 13 residues. The DNA of the CDR3 is TGTGCCAGCAGTTTCAACCCCTTGAGGGGCTACACCTTC. The encoded protein is CASSFNPLRGYTF.

The rearrangement joins TRBV5-1 to TRBJ1-5; D is possibly TRBD1 (6 bases). In germline, CDR1 is SGHRS, CDR2 YFSETQ. CDR3 length: 23 residues. Trimming removed 5 bases from V and 1 base from J, with 37 bases in between. CDR3 bases: TGCGCCAGCAGTCCTGGCCAGATTCGACGGGACACCCGACCCCGACTAAGCAATCAGCCCCAGCATTTT. This codes for CASSPGQIRRDTRPRLSNQPQHF.

V is TRBV5-6 and J is TRBJ2-5; 13 bases map to TRBD2. Germline-derived CDR1 and CDR2 are SGHDT and YYEEEE. This CDR3 has 15 amino acids. Unmatched junction bases numbered 1, after V lost 1 base and J lost 4 bases. The CDR3 coding sequence is TGTGCCAGCAGCTTGACTAGCGGGGGGGTAGAGACCCAGTACTTC. This codes for CASSLTSGGVETQYF.

The chain combines TRBV4-1 with TRBJ2-7, with TRBD2 identical over 14 bases. This CDR3 has 16 residues. V shed 5 bases and J 0 bases; nucleotides not matched to a gene: 3. Germline V lookup: CDR1 MGHRA, CDR2 YSYEKL. The CDR3 protein is CASSGLAGGSSYEQYF. In DNA, the CDR3 is TGCGCCAGCAGCGGACTAGCGGGGGGCAGCTCCTACGAGCAGTACTTC.

The chain employs TRBV6-6 and TRBJ1-2; TRBD1 is a possible D gene (5 bases). The CDR3 loop spans 13 amino acids. With 2 bases removed from V and 5 bases from J, the gap between germline ends came to 9 bases. The germline V gene has CDR1 MNHNY and CDR2 SVGAGI (reference sequence). This CDR3 reads CASSYGQAYGYTF. CDR3 nucleotide sequence: TGTGCCAGCAGTTACGGACAAGCTTATGGCTACACCTTC.

The chain combines TRBV7-2 with TRBJ1-6; 11 bases match TRBD1. Germline V gene sequence: CDR1 SGHTA, CDR2 FQGNSA. This CDR3 contains 15 residues. V gave up 3 bases and J gave up 8 bases; unmatched junction bases: 3. This chain's CDR3 is CASSFLGQGDSPLHF. The CDR3 bases are TGTGCCAGCAGCTTCCTGGGACAGGGGGATTCACCCCTCCACTTT.

The V and J genes are TRBV7-2 and TRBJ2-3; 11 positions agree with TRBD2. CDR3 length: 16 residues. Germline CDR1 is SGHTA and CDR2 is FQGNSA. V shed 2 bases and J 7 bases; nucleotides not matched to a gene: 8. The CDR3 DNA follows: TGTGCCAGCAGCTTAAGGCTAGCGGGGGGCGGGTATACGCAGTATTTT. This encodes CASSLRLAGGGYTQYF.